This TCR beta chain was recorded in a study of cytomegalovirus exposure and HLA in healthy donors. With 60 Vbeta and 13 Jbeta primers, the PCR was carried out. TCRdb's copy holds only in-frame clones and misses some; the assay was immunoSEQ multiplex PCR. The data show some 180,000 clones, about 76% seen once. V was clipped by 6 bases and J by 8 bases; unmatched bases: 14. This CDR3 spans 16 amino acids. Germline CDR1 LNHDA, CDR2 SQIVND (reference sequence). This chain uses TRBV19 with TRBJ1-4, with 8 bases identical to TRBD1. This TCR derives from a woman between 18 and 29 years old in good health and CMV-seropositive. The source material was PBMCs. The CDR3 region has the DNA TGTGCCAGTAGCTCTTTTCCGGGACAGGAGGCCGAAAAACTGTTTTTT. This sequence encodes CASSSFPGQEAEKLFF. Complete variable domain (other parts from reference TRBV19 and TRBJ1-4): DGGITQSPKYLFRKEGQNVTLSCEQNLNHDAMYWYRQDPGQGLRLIYYSQIVNDFQKGDIAEGYSVSREKKESFPLTVTSAQKNPTAFYLCASSSFPGQEAEKLFFGSGTQLSVL.